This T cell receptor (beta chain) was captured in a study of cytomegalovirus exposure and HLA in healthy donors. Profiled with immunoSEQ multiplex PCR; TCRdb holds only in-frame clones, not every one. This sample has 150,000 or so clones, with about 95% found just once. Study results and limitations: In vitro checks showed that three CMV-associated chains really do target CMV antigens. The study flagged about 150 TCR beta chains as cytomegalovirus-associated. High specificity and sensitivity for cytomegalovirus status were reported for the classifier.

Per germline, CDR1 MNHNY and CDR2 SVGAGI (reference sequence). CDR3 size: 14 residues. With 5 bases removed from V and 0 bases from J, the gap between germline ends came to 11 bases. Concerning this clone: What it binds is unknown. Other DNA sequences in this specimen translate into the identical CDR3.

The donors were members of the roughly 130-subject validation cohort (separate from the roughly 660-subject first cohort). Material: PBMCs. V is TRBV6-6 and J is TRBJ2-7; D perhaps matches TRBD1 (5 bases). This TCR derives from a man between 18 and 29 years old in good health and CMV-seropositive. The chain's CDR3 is CASSLQGSSYEQYF. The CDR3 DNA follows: TGTGCCAGCAGTCTCCAGGGAAGCTCCTACGAGCAGTACTTC.